Presented here are 14 T cell receptor beta chains from one specimen sequenced in a study of blood T cell repertoires in COVID-19. TCRdb's table, derived via immunoSEQ multiplex PCR, lists solely in-frame clones and lacks some. The table includes 240,000 or so clones, about 80% detected once. The specimen was peripheral blood. The source is a woman older than 75 with acute or convalescent COVID-19.

This chain links TRBV30 with TRBJ1-5; 8 nucleotides agree with TRBD1. Looked up from germline, CDR1 is GTSNPN and CDR2 is SVGIG (reference sequence). There are 13 residues in the CDR3. V was pared by 2 bases and J by 6 bases, with 3 bases of the junction left unmatched. The CDR3, as DNA: TGTGCCTGGAGTAGCCAGGGGGCTCAGCCCCAGCATTTT. Translated: CAWSSQGAQPQHF.

The chain combines TRBV7-8 with TRBJ2-7; 11 nucleotides align to TRBD2. Germline-derived CDR1 and CDR2 are SGHVS and FQNEAQ. This CDR3 is 15 amino acids long. V lost 1 base and J lost 3; bases outside the gene matches: 2. CDR3 residues: CASSLVGTSGYEQYF. The CDR3 DNA reads TGTGCCAGCAGCTTAGTCGGGACTAGCGGCTACGAGCAGTACTTC.

This clone was found once. The chain has TRBV3-1 (or the pseudogene TRBV3-2) and TRBJ1-5; D gene unclear. Germline-derived CDR1 and CDR2 are LGHDT and YNNKEL (reference sequence). This CDR3 is built from 12 residues. Deletions cut 3 bases from V and 6 bases from J, with 6 bases between. The CDR3 is CASSQAGQPQHF. The CDR3 DNA reads as TGTGCCAGCAGCCAGGCGGGTCAGCCCCAGCATTTT.

The chain couples TRBV13 to TRBJ1-4; D gene ambiguous. V was trimmed by 3 bases and J by 5 bases, leaving 4 bases between them. The CDR3 totals 12 residues. Germline CDR1 is PRHDT and CDR2 is FYEKMQ (reference sequence). The CDR3 here is CASSFRNEKLFF. DNA for the CDR3: TGTGCCAGCAGCTTCAGGAATGAAAAACTGTTTTTT. The variable domain in full, completed from reference TRBV13 and TRBJ1-4, reads AAGVIQSPRHLIKEKRETATLKCYPIPRHDTVYWYQQGPGQDPQFLISFYEKMQSDKGSIPDRFSAQQFSDYHSELNMSSLELGDSALYFCASSFRNEKLFFGSGTQLSVL.

The chain has TRBV3-1 (or the pseudogene TRBV3-2) and TRBJ2-1, with TRBD2 matching 7 bases. The length of the CDR3 is 16 residues. With V trimmed by 2 bases and J by 8 bases, 12 bases remained unmatched. The germline gives CDR1 LGHDT, CDR2 YNNKEL (reference sequence). CDR3 sequence: CASSQTGTTQGDEQFF. CDR3 nucleotide sequence: TGTGCCAGCAGCCAAACCGGGACTACCCAGGGCGATGAGCAGTTCTTC.

This clone was seen more than once but under ten times. The chain joins TRBV7-2 to TRBJ1-2; D is unresolved. Trimming stripped 1 base from V and 4 bases from J, with 7 bases between. This CDR3 comprises 13 residues. CDR1 SGHTA and CDR2 FQGNSA come from the germline V gene. CDR3 sequence: CASSLVVGYGYTF. CDR3 DNA sequence: TGTGCCAGCAGCTTAGTGGTCGGCTATGGCTACACCTTC.

The chain combines TRBV18 with TRBJ2-6; TRBD2 might be the D (6 bases). The CDR3 spans 17 residues. In germline, CDR1 is KGHSH, CDR2 LQKENI. V gave up 1 base and J gave up 2 bases, with 12 bases separating them. CDR3 loop: CASSPRDSYTGANVLTF. Here the CDR3 DNA reads TGTGCCAGCTCACCACGGGACTCTTATACTGGGGCCAACGTCCTGACTTTC. The complete variable domain, with remaining parts taken from reference TRBV18 and TRBJ2-6, reads NAGVMQNPRHLVRRRGQEARLRCSPMKGHSHVYWYRQLPEEGLKFMVYLQKENIIDESGMPKERFSAEFPKEGPSILRIQQVVRGDSAAYFCASSPRDSYTGANVLTFGAGSRLTVL.

V gene TRBV4-2 combines with J gene TRBJ2-2, with 10 bases lining up with TRBD2. The germline gives CDR1 LGHNA, CDR2 YNFKEQ. V dropped 0 bases and J dropped 6; count of bases not matched to a gene: 7. The CDR3 is 17 amino acids. The CDR3 sequence: CASSQDVAGGGSGELFF. DNA for the CDR3: TGTGCCAGCAGCCAAGATGTAGCGGGAGGTGGGTCCGGGGAGCTGTTTTTT.

The CDR3 region is CASSYLGLASYNEQFF. In DNA, the CDR3 is TGTGCCAGCAGCTACCTTGGACTAGCTTCCTACAATGAGCAGTTCTTC. V is TRBV7-9 and J is TRBJ2-1; 8 bases match TRBD2. Germline assignment: CDR1 SEHNR and CDR2 FQNEAQ (reference sequence). The CDR3 contains 16 residues. V shed 4 bases, J shed 1 base, and the junction held 6 bases outside the gene matches.

The V call is TRBV2, the J call TRBJ1-2; D gene uncertain. The V end was cut by 3 bases, the J end by 8 bases, with 7 bases between. There are 11 residues in the CDR3. CDR1 is SNHLY, CDR2 FYNNEI, per germline. In DNA, the CDR3 is TGTGCCAGCAGTGATTATAGCGGCTACACCTTC. This gives the protein CASSDYSGYTF.

The chain couples TRBV7-9 to TRBJ2-5; the match to TRBD1 covers 8 bases. The CDR3 has 16 amino acids. Unmatched junction bases numbered 9, after V lost 4 bases and J lost 2 bases. Germline CDR1 reads SEHNR; CDR2 reads FQNEAQ (reference sequence). The CDR3 reads CASSSRTGSGQETQYF. The CDR3 nucleotides are TGTGCCAGCAGCTCTCGGACAGGGTCAGGGCAAGAGACCCAGTACTTC. Drawing the rest from reference TRBV7-9 and TRBJ2-5, the complete variable domain is DTGVSQNPRHKITKRGQNVTFRCDPISEHNRLYWYRQTLGQGPEFLTYFQNEAQLEKSRLLSDRFSAERPKGSFSTLEIQRTEQGDSAMYLCASSSRTGSGQETQYFGPGTRLLVL.

About this clone: In the same sample, other DNA sequences code for this CDR3. The CDR3 sequence: CASSLDRGQPQHF. Here the CDR3 DNA reads TGTGCCAGCAGTTTAGACAGGGGGCAGCCCCAGCATTTT. J is TRBJ1-5 and V is TRBV12-3 or TRBV12-4; 8 bases map to TRBD1. V shed 1 base and J 7 bases; nucleotides not matched to a gene: 0. The CDR3 contains 13 residues.

V usage is TRBV5-4 and J usage is TRBJ2-1; no firm D call. Germline V gene sequence: CDR1 SGHNT, CDR2 YYREEE (reference sequence). The CDR3 runs to 11 residues. The ends were cut back, 2 bases at V and 7 bases at J, with 4 bases in the middle. In nucleotides, the CDR3 is TGTGCCAGCAGCTTCATTAATGAGCAGTTCTTC. Translating it yields CASSFINEQFF.

This clone was recorded only once. This rearrangement joins TRBV18 to TRBJ2-1, with 13 bases that match TRBD2. The ends lost 5 bases at V and 7 bases at J; junction bases unmatched: 20. Germline V gives CDR1 KGHSH, CDR2 LQKENI. The CDR3 consists of 20 residues. CDR3 DNA: TGTGCCAGCTCATCCACCGGGACTAGCGGGGTCCTCGCCCGATCTAATGAGCAGTTCTTC. Its translation is CASSSTGTSGVLARSNEQFF.